This T cell receptor beta chain comes out of a study of blood T cell repertoires in COVID-19. Turning to the study itself: The United States, Italy and Spain supplied acute and convalescent COVID-19 samples.

The data were produced by immunoSEQ multiplex PCR, yet TCRdb's version contains in-frame clones alone and is incomplete. Altogether about 21,000 clones are present, 83% being singletons, with the ten largest covering over 5%. The CDR3 is made up of 19 amino acids. In germline, CDR1 is SGHAT, CDR2 FQNNGV. V shed 5 bases and J 0 bases; nucleotides not matched to a gene: 9. This receptor was identified in a human donor in a cohort sampled during active COVID-19. The chain couples TRBV11-2 to TRBJ2-6; TRBD1 matches at 11 bases. Sequenced: peripheral blood. Here the CDR3 reads CASSPLGQGVFSGANVLTF. The CDR3 region has the DNA TGTGCCAGCAGCCCCTTGGGACAGGGGGTATTCTCTGGGGCCAACGTCCTGACTTTC.